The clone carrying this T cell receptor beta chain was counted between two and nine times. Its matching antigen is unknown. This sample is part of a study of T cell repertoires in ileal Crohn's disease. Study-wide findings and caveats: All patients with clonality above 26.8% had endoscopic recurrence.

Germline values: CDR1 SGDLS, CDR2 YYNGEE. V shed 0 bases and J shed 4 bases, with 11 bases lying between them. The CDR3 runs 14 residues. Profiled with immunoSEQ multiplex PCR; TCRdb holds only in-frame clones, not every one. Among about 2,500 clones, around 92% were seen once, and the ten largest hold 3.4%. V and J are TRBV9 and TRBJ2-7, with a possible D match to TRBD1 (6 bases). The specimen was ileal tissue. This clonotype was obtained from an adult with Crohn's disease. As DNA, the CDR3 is TGTGCCAGCAGCGTAGGGACAGTCTCATACGAGCAGTACTTC. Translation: CASSVGTVSYEQYF.